The following is a T cell receptor (beta chain) sequence with its context. Its antigen remains unknown. The naive CD8 fraction comprised CD45RO-negative cells positively selected for CCR7 and excluded terminally differentiated effector memory CD45RA+ cells. Healthy and HIV-negative, the adult donors had no recent acute infections or vaccinations. The sample belongs to a study of shared clonotypes between healthy human individuals. Study overall: CD4 naive and CD4 memory each took three plates per donor, while CD8 naive took two and CD8 memory one. Overall study results and limits: When naive CD4 clonotypes were compared across a few donors, 4% to 6.5% were shared.

Trimming took 0 bases from V and 6 from J, leaving 12 bases between them. Looked up from germline, CDR1 is SGDLS and CDR2 is YYNGEE. There are 14 residues in the CDR3. The repertoire was sequenced with immunoSEQ multiplex PCR; TCRdb's copy has only in-frame clones and lacks some. The data show around 2,000,000 clones, 90% to 95% seen once. This receptor was obtained from a man younger than 30 in good health. Some clones in this sample may be carry-over from other donors' samples. The chain combines TRBV9 with TRBJ1-2, with D hard to call. Source material: naive CD8+ T cells from PBMCs. Here the CDR3 reads CASSVGKASHGYTF. The CDR3 nucleotides read TGTGCCAGCAGCGTAGGAAAAGCGTCCCATGGCTACACCTTC.